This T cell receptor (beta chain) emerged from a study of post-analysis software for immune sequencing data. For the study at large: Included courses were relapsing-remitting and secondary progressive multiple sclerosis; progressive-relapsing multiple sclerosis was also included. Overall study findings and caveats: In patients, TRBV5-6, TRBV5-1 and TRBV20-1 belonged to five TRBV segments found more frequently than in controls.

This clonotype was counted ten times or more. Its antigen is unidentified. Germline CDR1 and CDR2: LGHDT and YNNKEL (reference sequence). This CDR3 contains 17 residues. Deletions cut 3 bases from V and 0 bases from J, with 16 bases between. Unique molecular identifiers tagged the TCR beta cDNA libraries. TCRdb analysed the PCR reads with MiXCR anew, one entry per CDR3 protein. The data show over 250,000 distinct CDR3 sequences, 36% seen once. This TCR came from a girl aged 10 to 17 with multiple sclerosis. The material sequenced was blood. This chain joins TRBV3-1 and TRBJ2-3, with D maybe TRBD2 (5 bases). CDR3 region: CASSQEIRSGSTDTQYF. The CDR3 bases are TGTGCCAGCAGCCAGGAGATCCGGAGCGGAAGCACAGATACGCAGTATTTT.